These 20 T cell receptor beta chains share one sample of origin, sequenced in a study of T cells after posttransplantation cyclophosphamide. Method: immunoSEQ multiplex PCR; TCRdb's copy keeps in-frame clones and lacks some. Captured here are 40,000 to 45,000 clones, none seen once; the top ten comprise roughly 2.3%. The sequencing sample was made of PBMCs. The receptors were sampled from a middle-aged man in good health, CMV-negative, and a related stem cell transplant donor.

This clone has more than one count but fewer than ten. A much larger clone sits a single nucleotide away, making a read error possible. Other DNA sequences within the sample encode an identical CDR3. The rearrangement uses TRBV6-1 and TRBJ1-1, with a weak D call TRBD1 (6 bases). The CDR3 consists of 14 residues. Germline CDR1 and CDR2: MNHNS and SASEGT. The V end was cut by 6 bases, the J end by 0 bases, with 11 bases between. The DNA of the CDR3 is TGTGCCAGCAGGAAACAGGGAATGAACACTGAAGCTTTCTTT. Translating gives CASRKQGMNTEAFF.

This clone was detected ten times or more. In DNA, the CDR3 is TGTGCCAGCTCACCTTTTCCGCGGGGGGCTCCCGTCAATGAGCAGTTCTTC. As protein: CASSPFPRGAPVNEQFF. The chain recombines TRBV18 with TRBJ2-1; 8 nucleotides match TRBD2. Trimming at V came to 3 bases and at J to 6 bases, leaving 13 bases not matched to a gene. This CDR3 contains 17 residues. The germline CDR1 and CDR2 sequences are KGHSH and LQKENI.

At least ten counts were recorded for this clone. The chain carries TRBV4-3 and TRBJ2-7; TRBD2 agrees at 10 bases. V dropped 4 bases and J dropped 2; count of bases not matched to a gene: 11. The CDR3 is 17 residues long. Germline V lookup: CDR1 LGHNA, CDR2 YSLEER. CDR3 region: CASSPPRLAGDAYEQYV. The CDR3 DNA reads as TGCGCCAGCAGCCCTCCTCGACTAGCGGGCGATGCCTACGAGCAGTACGTC.

This clone was recorded many times. The J gene is TRBJ1-2, the V gene TRBV11-2; D unclear. The CDR3 covers 14 residues. The V gene's germline CDR1 is SGHAT and CDR2 FQNNGV. Trimming took off 1 base at V and 6 bases at J, with 12 bases between the two ends. The CDR3 sequence: CASSLGTRADGYTF. The CDR3 DNA reads as TGTGCCAGCAGCTTAGGGACGAGGGCGGATGGCTACACCTTC.

This clone was counted many times. The CDR3 reads CASSEWVVAGVTDTQYF. The CDR3 nucleotides read TGTGCCAGCAGTGAGTGGGTTGTGGCGGGAGTGACAGATACGCAGTATTTT. The genes are TRBV6-1 and TRBJ2-3; 7 bases align to TRBD2. This CDR3 comprises 17 residues. CDR1 MNHNS and CDR2 SASEGT come from the germline V gene. V was clipped by 3 bases and J by 3 bases; unmatched bases: 12.

This clone was seen many times. The chain is built from TRBV9 and TRBJ2-1; 14 bases fit TRBD2. The V gene's germline CDR1 is SGDLS and CDR2 YYNGEE. V trimming: 2 bases; J trimming: 3 bases; junction bases outside the gene matches: 1. The CDR3 is made up of 16 amino acids. The CDR3 DNA sequence: TGTGCCAGCAGCGTGGGGACTAGCGGGAGCTACAATGAGCAGTTCTTC. It translates to CASSVGTSGSYNEQFF.

Comments on this clone: One end of the junction is discordant with germline, which a read error may explain. The rearrangement uses TRBV7-7 and TRBJ2-5; D unresolved. The CDR3 length is 15 residues. Germline CDR1 SSHAT, CDR2 FNYEAQ (reference sequence). CDR3 coding DNA: TGTGCTAGCAGCCTAGATCCCTCCCCGCAAGAGACCCAGTACTTC. Its translation: CASSLDPSPQETQYF.

This clone was found many times. The DNA of the CDR3 is TGTGCCAGCAGCTTTAAGTACAGAGAGAACACTGAAGCTTTCTTT. Its protein product is CASSFKYRENTEAFF. The rearrangement links TRBV5-6 to TRBJ1-1, with no clear D. The CDR3 covers 15 residues. Trimming shortened V by 2 bases and J by 1 base, and 12 bases separated the two germline ends. Looked up from germline, CDR1 is SGHDT and CDR2 is YYEEEE.

The rearrangement links TRBV10-3 to TRBJ1-6; 10 bases align to TRBD1. There are 18 residues in the CDR3. In germline, CDR1 is ENHRY, CDR2 SYGVKD. V shed 0 bases and J 9 bases; nucleotides not matched to a gene: 11. The CDR3 loop reads CAISESSGTGVFGSPLHF. CDR3 in DNA: TGTGCCATCAGTGAGTCGAGCGGGACAGGGGTCTTCGGTTCACCCCTCCACTTT.

This clone came up many times. V and J are TRBV2 and TRBJ2-6, with 9 bases aligning to TRBD1. This CDR3 contains 17 residues. CDR1 and CDR2 (germline): SNHLY, FYNNEI. The junction had 6 bases not matched to a gene; V was cut back by 6 bases and J by 0 bases. The CDR3 region has the DNA TGTGCCAGCAGGGACAGGGGTTCCCCCTCTGGGGCCAACGTCCTGACTTTC. It is translated as CASRDRGSPSGANVLTF.

To note about this clone: One junction end does not reproduce the germline sequence, and a read error may be involved. This sequence joins TRBV5-1 and TRBJ2-7, with a weak D call TRBD2 (5 bases). The CDR3 covers 12 residues. Germline V gene sequence: CDR1 SGHRS, CDR2 YFSETQ. Here the CDR3 reads CASRLASGEQYF. DNA for the CDR3: TGCGCCAGCAGACTGGCCAGTGGGGAGCAGTACTTT.

This clone was found many times. The J gene is TRBJ2-2, the V gene TRBV7-3, with D possibly being TRBD1 (5 bases). CDR3 length: 11 amino acids. Germline-derived CDR1 and CDR2 are SGHTA and FQGTGA. V was clipped by 4 bases and J by 11 bases, with 8 bases between them. CDR3 sequence: CASSWGDELFF. CDR3 bases: TGTGCCAGCAGCTGGGGCGACGAGCTGTTTTTT.

This clone has only a few counts. This chain joins TRBV7-9 and TRBJ2-5; 12 nucleotides match TRBD2. The CDR3 totals 15 residues. Germline lookup yields CDR1 SEHNR and CDR2 FQNEAQ (reference sequence). Unmatched junction bases numbered 2, after V lost 3 bases and J lost 3 bases. The CDR3 protein is CASSFRLAGEETQYF. CDR3 sequence (DNA): TGTGCCAGCAGCTTTCGACTAGCGGGAGAAGAGACCCAGTACTTC.

The CDR3 loop is CASSTAGTARSYEQYV. The CDR3 region has the DNA TGTGCCAGCAGCACAGCCGGGACTGCTCGCTCCTACGAGCAGTACGTC. The chain links TRBV21-1 to TRBJ2-7; the table gives TRBD2 as D, unverified against the DNA. TRBV21-1 is noted as a pseudogene. The CDR3 length is 16 residues.

This clone showed up many times. The gene calls are TRBV6-1 and TRBJ1-5; D is undetermined. Germline values: CDR1 MNHNS, CDR2 SASEGT. The CDR3 contains 11 residues. V lost 6 bases and J lost 5, with 5 bases in between. In nucleotides, the CDR3 is TGTGCCAGCAGGCGGCATCAGCCCCAGCATTTT. The encoded protein is CASRRHQPQHF.

The sample holds many counts of this clone. CDR3 region: CASSPDRANYEQYF. The CDR3 nucleotides are TGTGCCAGCAGCCCCGACAGGGCTAACTACGAGCAGTACTTC. The V and J genes are TRBV7-9 and TRBJ2-7, with 7 bases aligning to TRBD1. The junction had 7 bases not matched to a gene; V was cut back by 5 bases and J by 3 bases. Germline CDR1 reads SEHNR; CDR2 reads FQNEAQ (reference sequence). CDR3 length: 14 residues.

In this sample, this clone turned up many times. The chain is built from TRBV4-3 and TRBJ2-2, with D possibly matching TRBD2 (7 bases). Germline values: CDR1 LGHNA, CDR2 YSLEER. Trimming shortened V by 3 bases and J by 5 bases, and 10 bases separated the two germline ends. This CDR3 contains 14 residues. CDR3 DNA sequence: TGCGCCAGCAGCCAGAGCGGGACAACCGGGGAGCTGTTTTTT. Its translation: CASSQSGTTGELFF.

This clone occurred many times. The genes are TRBV5-1 and TRBJ1-1, with unresolved D. The V end was cut by 4 bases, the J end by 2 bases, with 9 bases between. The CDR3 is made up of 13 amino acids. Per the germline V gene, CDR1 is SGHRS and CDR2 is YFSETQ. The CDR3 spells CASSPGANTEAFF. The DNA for the CDR3 is TGCGCCAGCAGCCCCGGAGCTAACACTGAAGCTTTCTTT.

This clone has a count of ten or more. The V and J genes are TRBV11-3 and TRBJ2-7; 7 positions match TRBD2. Germline V gene data show CDR1 as SGHNT and CDR2 as YENEEA. The CDR3 sequence is 17 residues long. Trimming at V came to 0 bases and at J to 2 bases, leaving 10 bases not matched to a gene. CDR3: CASSLETPGGVPYEQYF. Written as DNA, the CDR3 is TGTGCCAGCAGCTTAGAAACGCCGGGGGGAGTCCCCTACGAGCAGTACTTC.

This clone was recorded at least ten times. The J gene is TRBJ1-4, the V gene TRBV5-1, with a weak D call TRBD1 (6 bases). The CDR3 length is 14 residues. Germline V gene sequence: CDR1 SGHRS, CDR2 YFSETQ. Trimming removed 5 bases from V and 6 bases from J, with 14 bases in between. The chain's CDR3 is CASRRMGADEKLFF. CDR3 nucleotides: TGCGCCAGCAGACGAATGGGGGCGGATGAAAAACTGTTTTTT.